Below, 11 T cell receptor beta chains from the same sample are listed, as sequenced in a study of cytomegalovirus exposure and HLA in healthy donors. A multiplex PCR was run with 60 Vbeta primers and 13 Jbeta primers. Assay: immunoSEQ multiplex PCR; the TCRdb copy retains only in-frame clones and omits some. The repertoire consists of about 63,000 clones, with around 87% occurring once and the leading ten covering 9% to 14%. Material: PBMCs. The receptors shown here come from a woman aged 25-40 years in good health and CMV-seropositive.

V gene TRBV2 combines with J gene TRBJ2-3, with a possible D match to TRBD2 (6 bases). CDR3 length: 17 amino acids. Trimming took off 6 bases at V and 3 bases at J, with 22 bases between the two ends. CDR1 is SNHLY, CDR2 FYNNEI, per germline. CDR3 in DNA: TGTGCCAGCAGGGGGCTGTGGTCGGGGACTCCAACAGATACGCAGTATTTT. This codes for CASRGLWSGTPTDTQYF.

The chain recombines TRBV19 with TRBJ2-1, with D unclear. Trimming left V 4 bases short and J 3 bases short, with 4 bases between. The CDR3 runs to 12 residues. Germline CDR1 LNHDA, CDR2 SQIVND (reference sequence). The CDR3 reads CASSSGYNEQFF. The DNA for the CDR3 is TGTGCCAGTAGTAGCGGCTACAATGAGCAGTTCTTC.

The V call is TRBV5-1, the J call TRBJ2-1, with 9 bases identical to TRBD2. Germline CDR1 reads SGHRS; CDR2 reads YFSETQ. This CDR3 has 15 residues. The junction had 6 bases not matched to a gene; V was cut back by 3 bases and J by 5 bases. As DNA, the CDR3 is TGCGCCAGCAGCTCGGGACTAGCACACAACAATGAGCAGTTCTTC. Amino acids: CASSSGLAHNNEQFF.

The chain has TRBV29-1 and TRBJ2-1; 11 positions match TRBD2. Germline CDR1 reads SQVTM; CDR2 reads ANQGSEA. V trimming: 7 bases; J trimming: 2 bases; junction bases outside the gene matches: 7. The CDR3 consists of 15 residues. The CDR3 DNA follows: TGCAGCGCGCGACTAGCGGGGCCCCCCTACAATGAGCAGTTCTTC. Translating it yields CSARLAGPPYNEQFF.

This chain links TRBV7-2 with TRBJ2-7; D gene ambiguous. The CDR3 consists of 12 residues. Germline-derived CDR1 and CDR2 are SGHTA and FQGNSA. With 4 bases removed from V and 1 base from J, the gap between germline ends came to 5 bases. CDR3 sequence: CASSSLSYEQYF. For the CDR3, the DNA is TGTGCCAGCAGCTCCTTGTCCTACGAGCAGTACTTC.

The chain has TRBV19 and TRBJ1-5; D is uncertain. CDR1 and CDR2 (germline): LNHDA, SQIVND (reference sequence). CDR3 size: 12 residues. Trimming took 6 bases from V and 7 from J, leaving 10 bases between them. The CDR3 is CASRYRGQPQHF. The CDR3 bases are TGTGCCAGTAGATACCGAGGCCAGCCCCAGCATTTT.

The J gene is TRBJ2-5, the V gene TRBV5-5, with 7 bases identical to TRBD1. In germline, CDR1 is SGHKS, CDR2 YYEKEE (reference sequence). This CDR3 is 13 amino acids long. Trimming at V came to 5 bases and at J to 3 bases, leaving 4 bases not matched to a gene. CDR3 sequence (DNA): TGTGCCAGCAGGCCTCAGGGGGAAGAGACCCAGTACTTC. Translation: CASRPQGEETQYF.

The V gene is TRBV5-4, the J gene TRBJ2-7; 10 bases match TRBD2. Trimming at V came to 4 bases and at J to 7 bases, leaving 17 bases not matched to a gene. The germline CDR1 and CDR2 sequences are SGHNT and YYREEE (reference sequence). The CDR3 has 17 residues. The CDR3 nucleotides read TGTGCCAGCAGCAAAGACCTAGCGGGAGCTACCACGGGGGAGCAGTACTTC. This gives the protein CASSKDLAGATTGEQYF. The full variable domain, in which reference TRBV5-4 and TRBJ2-7 provide the parts outside the CDR3, is ETGVTQSPTHLIKTRGQQVTLRCSSQSGHNTVSWYQQALGQGPQFIFQYYREEENGRGNFPPRFSGLQFPNYSSELNVNALELDDSALYLCASSKDLAGATTGEQYFGPGTRLTVT.

CDR3: CASSPNLAGEETQYF. The CDR3 DNA is TGTGCCAGCTCACCAAATCTAGCGGGAGAAGAGACCCAGTACTTC. This rearrangement joins TRBV18 to TRBJ2-5, with 10 bases that match TRBD2. In germline, CDR1 is KGHSH, CDR2 LQKENI. J gave up 3 bases and V 2 bases, and 3 bases lay outside the gene matches. The CDR3 length is 15 residues.

This clone appeared once. The chain recombines TRBV7-9 with TRBJ2-2; D is uncertain. The CDR3 is 12 residues long. The V end lost 3 bases, the J end lost 6 bases, and 5 bases lay between the germline ends. CDR1 and CDR2 (germline): SEHNR, FQNEAQ (reference sequence). The CDR3, as DNA: TGTGCCAGCAGCTTCCTATCCGGGGAGCTGTTTTTT. Protein product: CASSFLSGELFF.

The chain carries TRBV20-1 and TRBJ2-5; D is undetermined. Germline CDR1 DFQATT, CDR2 SNEGSKA (reference sequence). This CDR3 comprises 11 residues. Trimming removed 3 bases from V and 5 bases from J, with 7 bases in between. The CDR3, as DNA: TGCAGTGCTAGCCTTCGGGAGACCCAGTACTTC. Its protein product is CSASLRETQYF.